This T cell receptor (beta chain) derives from a study of CD8+CD57+ T cells in acquired aplastic anemia. The study's findings and limits: Levels of CD8+ Simpson's diversity were not significantly distinct in patients versus controls.

Before being chosen for sequencing, patients had shown CD8+CD57+ cell expansion by flow cytometry. Each patient had severe acquired aplastic anemia. The CDR3 is made up of 16 amino acids. The ends were cut back, 2 bases at V and 7 bases at J, with 15 bases in the middle. The germline V gene has CDR1 SEHNR and CDR2 FQNEAQ (reference sequence). On this clonotype: Its specificity is unknown.

Profiling that covered TCR beta VDJ and CDR3 relied on genomic DNA as its template. TCRdb re-analysed the reads in MiXCR, keeping a single row per CDR3 protein. This table has under 350,000 distinct CDR3 sequences, 45% to 65% appearing once. The sample consisted of sorted CD4+, CD8+, or CD8+CD57+ T cells (not recorded which) from PBMCs. The origin of this receptor is a human donor with aplastic anemia. This sequence joins TRBV7-9 and TRBJ1-6, with TRBD1 as a possible D gene (5 bases). The CDR3 coding sequence is TGTGCCAGCAGCTTAAGGGGCCAGCACAAAAATTCACCCCTCCACTTT. Translating gives CASSLRGQHKNSPLHF.